This T cell receptor beta chain was sequenced for a study of glioma-infiltrating T cells. Findings and limits, study-wide: Tissue-blood divergence was below expectation in non-neoplastic patients, above in gliomas. Tissue and blood shared very few CDR3 sequences.

CDR3 length: 16 amino acids. CDR1 DFQATT and CDR2 SNEGSKA come from the germline V gene (reference sequence). With V trimmed by 1 base and J by 8 bases, 13 bases remained unmatched. Amplification of TCR alpha and beta CDR3 regions from RNA used iRepertoire nested multiplex PCR. For one-step reverse transcription and amplification, about 85-400 ng of tissue mRNA or PBMC total RNA was used. TCRdb re-derived calls from the multiplex PCR reads in MiXCR, one entry per CDR3 protein. The sample consists of tens of thousands of distinct CDR3 sequences, roughly 40% of them appearing once. Many counts were recorded for this clonotype. Its specificity is unknown.

The sequencing input was glioma tissue, nonneoplastic brain tissue, or PBMCs (not recorded which). The chain is built from TRBV20-1 and TRBJ1-1; 10 positions match TRBD1. This TCR derives from a human donor with low-grade glioma or glioblastoma, undergoing nonglioma brain surgery, or in good health (not recorded which). Written as DNA, the CDR3 is TGCAGTGCTAGAGCGTGGACAGGGGGGGAGAAGGTCGAAGCTTTCTTT. It codes for CSARAWTGGEKVEAFF.